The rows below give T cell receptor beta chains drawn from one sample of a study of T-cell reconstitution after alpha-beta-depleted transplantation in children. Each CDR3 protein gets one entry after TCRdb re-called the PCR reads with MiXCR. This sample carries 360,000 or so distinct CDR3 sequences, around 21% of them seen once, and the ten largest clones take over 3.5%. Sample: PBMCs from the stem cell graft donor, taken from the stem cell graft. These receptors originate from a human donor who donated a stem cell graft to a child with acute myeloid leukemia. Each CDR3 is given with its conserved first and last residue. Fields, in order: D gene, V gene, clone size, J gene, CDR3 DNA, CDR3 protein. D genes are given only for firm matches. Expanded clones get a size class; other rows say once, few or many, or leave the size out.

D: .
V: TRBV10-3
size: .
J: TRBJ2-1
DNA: TGTGCCATCAGTGAGTCAGTCTACTCCTACAATGAGCAGTTCTTC
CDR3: CAISESVYSYNEQFF

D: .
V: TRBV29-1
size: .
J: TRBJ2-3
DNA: TGCAGCGCTTGGGGAGAGGTAGATACGCAGTATTTT
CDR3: CSAWGEVDTQYF

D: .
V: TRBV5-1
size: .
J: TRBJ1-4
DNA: TGCGCCAGCAGCTTGATTCCAGCCCCCGCTGAAAAACTGTTTTTT
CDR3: CASSLIPAPAEKLFF

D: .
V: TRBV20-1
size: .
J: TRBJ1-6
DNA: TGCAGTGCTAGTCAGAGCACGAGGTCACCCCTCCACTTT
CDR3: CSASQSTRSPLHF

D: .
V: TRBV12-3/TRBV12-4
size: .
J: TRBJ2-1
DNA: TGTGCCAGCAGCGATTATCCAGGGACCCATAACAATGAGCAGTTCTTC
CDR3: CASSDYPGTHNNEQFF

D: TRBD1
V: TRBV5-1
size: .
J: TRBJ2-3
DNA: TGCGCCAGCAGCTCGGGACAGTCAGGGGATACGCAGTATTTT
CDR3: CASSSGQSGDTQYF

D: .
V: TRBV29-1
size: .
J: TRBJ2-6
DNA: TGCAGCGTTGAGAGAGGGGCCTCTCTAGCTTTC
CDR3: CSVERGASLAF

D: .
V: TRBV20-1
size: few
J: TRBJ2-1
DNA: TGCAGTGCTACGGGAGACTCCTACAATGAGCAGTTCTTC
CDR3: CSATGDSYNEQFF

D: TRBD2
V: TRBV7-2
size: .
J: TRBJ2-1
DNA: TGTGCCAGCACCCAGGCGCGGGAGGTTCCTGAGCAGTTCTTC
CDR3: CASTQAREVPEQFF

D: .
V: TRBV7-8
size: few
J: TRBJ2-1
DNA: TGTGCCAGCACCAGACAGGCCGACGCTGCCAACTCCTACAATGAGCAGTTCTTC
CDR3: CASTRQADAANSYNEQFF

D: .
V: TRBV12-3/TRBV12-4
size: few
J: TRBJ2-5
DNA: TGTGCCAGCAATTCCGGGACGAGGAGGGATGAGACCCAGTACTTC
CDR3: CASNSGTRRDETQYF

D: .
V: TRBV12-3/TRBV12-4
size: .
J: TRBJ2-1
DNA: TGTGCCAGCAGTTTAGATGTCGTGCAGTTCTTC
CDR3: CASSLDVVQFF

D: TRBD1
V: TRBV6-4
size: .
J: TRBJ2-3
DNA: TGTGCCAGCAGTGACCGGTACAGGGGTAGCACAGATACGCAGTATTTC
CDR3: CASSDRYRGSTDTQYF

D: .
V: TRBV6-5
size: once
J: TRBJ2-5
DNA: TGTGCCAGCAGGACTACGAATAAAGAGACCCAGTACTTC
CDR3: CASRTTNKETQYF

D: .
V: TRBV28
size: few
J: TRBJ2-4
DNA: TGTGCCAGCATCAGGCGAGTACTAGCCAAAAACATTCAGTACTTC
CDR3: CASIRRVLAKNIQYF

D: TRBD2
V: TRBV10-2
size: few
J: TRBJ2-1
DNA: TGCGCCAGCGCTTTAGCGGGAGGTAACTACAATGAGCAGTTCTTC
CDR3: CASALAGGNYNEQFF

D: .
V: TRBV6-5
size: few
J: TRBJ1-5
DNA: TGTGCCAGCAGAGGGGGGCAGGCGTACAATCAGCCCCAGCATTTT
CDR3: CASRGGQAYNQPQHF

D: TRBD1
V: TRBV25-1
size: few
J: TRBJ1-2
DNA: TGTGCCAGCAGTGACTTGACAGGGGGCGCAGGTGGCTACACCTTC
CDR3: CASSDLTGGAGGYTF

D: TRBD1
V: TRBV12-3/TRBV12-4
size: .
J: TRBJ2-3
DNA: TGTGCCAGCAGTTTATATAGGACAGGGGGATTCCACGCAGATACGCAGTATTTT
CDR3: CASSLYRTGGFHADTQYF

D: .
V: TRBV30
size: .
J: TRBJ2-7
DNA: TGTGCCCGGGTATTCGGGGGAGAGCAGTACTTC
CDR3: CARVFGGEQYF

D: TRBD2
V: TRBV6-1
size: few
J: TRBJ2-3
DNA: TGTGCCAGCACCATAGCGGGGTCCACAGATACGCAGTATTTT
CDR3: CASTIAGSTDTQYF

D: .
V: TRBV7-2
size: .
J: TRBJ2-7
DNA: TGTGCCAGCAGCTTAGGGGCTAGTCCCCACGAGCAGTACTTC
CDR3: CASSLGASPHEQYF

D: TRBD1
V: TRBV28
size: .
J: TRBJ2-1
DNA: TGTGCCAGCAGCGCCTGGGACAGGGACAATGAGCAGTTCTTC
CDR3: CASSAWDRDNEQFF

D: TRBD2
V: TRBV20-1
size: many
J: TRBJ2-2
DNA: TGCAGTGCTAGATTTAGCGGGAGAAGTACCGGGGAGCTGTTTTTT
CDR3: CSARFSGRSTGELFF

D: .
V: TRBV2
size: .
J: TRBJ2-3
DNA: TGTGCCAGCTGTCCGCCGGGAGTCCCCCACAAGACGCAGTATTTT
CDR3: CASCPPGVPHKTQYF

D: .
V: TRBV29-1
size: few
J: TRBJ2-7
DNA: TGCAGCCCCCGCCGGGACGAGCAGTACTTC
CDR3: CSPRRDEQYF

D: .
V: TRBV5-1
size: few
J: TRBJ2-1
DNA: TGCGCCAGCAGCCCCGGTTTAGCGCGGTCCTACAATGAGCAGTTCTTC
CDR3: CASSPGLARSYNEQFF

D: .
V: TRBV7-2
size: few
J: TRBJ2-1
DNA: TGTGCCAGCAGCCCTGCGGGCCGGTCCTACAATGAGCAGTTCTTC
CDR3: CASSPAGRSYNEQFF

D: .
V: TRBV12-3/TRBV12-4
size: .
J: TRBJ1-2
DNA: TGTGCCAGCAGTTTAGCCGGGGGTGGTGGCTACACCTTC
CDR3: CASSLAGGGGYTF

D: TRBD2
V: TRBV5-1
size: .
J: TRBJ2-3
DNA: TGCGCCAGCAGCGCAGCTAGCGGGAGGCCCACAGATACGCAGTATTTT
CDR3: CASSAASGRPTDTQYF

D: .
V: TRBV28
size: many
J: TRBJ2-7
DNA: TGTGCCAGCAGTTCGACAGCGCCTTCCTACGAGCAGTACTTC
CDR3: CASSSTAPSYEQYF

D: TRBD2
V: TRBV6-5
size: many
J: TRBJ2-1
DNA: TGTGCCAGCAGTTACACAAAGACTAGCGGAGCCTACAATGAGCAGTTCTTC
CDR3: CASSYTKTSGAYNEQFF

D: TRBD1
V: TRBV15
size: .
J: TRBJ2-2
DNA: TGTGCCACCAGCAGGGACAGGGGAGCCGGGGAGCTGTTTTTT
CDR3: CATSRDRGAGELFF

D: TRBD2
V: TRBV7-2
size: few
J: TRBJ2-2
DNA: TGTGCCAGCAGCTTAATAGCGGGAGGGCGCACCGGGGAGCTGTTTTTT
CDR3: CASSLIAGGRTGELFF

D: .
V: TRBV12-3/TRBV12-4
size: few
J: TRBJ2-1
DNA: TGTGCCAGCACCCAACTTAGTGAGCAGTTCTTC
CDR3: CASTQLSEQFF

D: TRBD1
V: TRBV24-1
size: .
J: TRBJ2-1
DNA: TGTGCCACCAGTGATCCGGGACAGGTATACAATGAGCAGTTCTTC
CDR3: CATSDPGQVYNEQFF

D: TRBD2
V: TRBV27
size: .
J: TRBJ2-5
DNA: TGTGCCAGCAGTCCGGGACTAGCGGCCCCCCCAGAGACCCAGTACTTC
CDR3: CASSPGLAAPPETQYF

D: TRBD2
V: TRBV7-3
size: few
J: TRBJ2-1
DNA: TGTGCCAGCAGCTTAATCGGAGCGGGAGCCTACAATGAGCAGTTCTTC
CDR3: CASSLIGAGAYNEQFF

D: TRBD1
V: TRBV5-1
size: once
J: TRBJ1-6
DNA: TGCGCCAGCAGCTCCGGACAGGGTGGCGATTCACCCCTCCACTTT
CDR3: CASSSGQGGDSPLHF

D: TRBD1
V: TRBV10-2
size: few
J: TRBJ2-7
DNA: TGCGCCAGCAAGACAGGGGGCTTGAGGAACGAGCAGTACTTC
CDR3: CASKTGGLRNEQYF

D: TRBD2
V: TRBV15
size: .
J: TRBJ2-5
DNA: TGTGCCACCAGCAGAGATAGGGCGGGAGGGCCCGGCGAGCAAGAGACCCAGTACTTC
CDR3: CATSRDRAGGPGEQETQYF

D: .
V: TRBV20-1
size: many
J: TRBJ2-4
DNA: TGCAGTGCTAGAGATCGTGGGAGTAAAAACATTCAGTACTTC
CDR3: CSARDRGSKNIQYF

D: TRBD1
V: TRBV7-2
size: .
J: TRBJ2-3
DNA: TGTGCCAGCAGCTTAATCGGTGGACAGGGCCCAGATACGCAGTATTTT
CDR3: CASSLIGGQGPDTQYF

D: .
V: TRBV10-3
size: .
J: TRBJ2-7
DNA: TGTGCCATCAGTGCCCTAGGCTACGAGCAGTACTTC
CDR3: CAISALGYEQYF

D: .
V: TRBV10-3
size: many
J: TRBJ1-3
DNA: TGTGTCATCAGTGAGGGGGGACAACGGCCCACCATATATTTT
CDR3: CVISEGGQRPTIYF

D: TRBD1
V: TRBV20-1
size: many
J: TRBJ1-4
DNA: TGCAGTGCTAGATCCGGGACAGTAAATGAAAAACTGTTTTTT
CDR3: CSARSGTVNEKLFF

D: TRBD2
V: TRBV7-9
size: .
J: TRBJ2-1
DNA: TGTGCCAGCACCTGGGCTAGCGGGAAAAACAATGAGCAGTTCTTC
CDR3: CASTWASGKNNEQFF

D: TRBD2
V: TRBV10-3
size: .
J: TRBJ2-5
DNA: TGTGCCATCAGTGGGTGGACTAGCGGGAGCCTGGGACAAGAGACCCAGTACTTC
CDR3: CAISGWTSGSLGQETQYF

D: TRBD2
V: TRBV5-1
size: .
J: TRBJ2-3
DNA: TGCGCCAGCAGCTTTCGCGGGAGGCCCTCCACAGATACGCAGTATTTT
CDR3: CASSFRGRPSTDTQYF

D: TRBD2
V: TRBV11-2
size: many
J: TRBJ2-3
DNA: TGTGCCAGCAGCTTAGGACTAGCGGCAGATACGCAGTATTTT
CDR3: CASSLGLAADTQYF

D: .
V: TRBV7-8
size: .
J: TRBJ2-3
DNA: TGTGCCAGCAGCTTAAGCAGGGGTCGGAGGAATACGCAGTATTTT
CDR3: CASSLSRGRRNTQYF

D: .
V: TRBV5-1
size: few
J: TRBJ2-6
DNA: TGCGCCAGCAGCTTGGGTGGGGACCCTGGGGCCAACGTCCTGACTTTC
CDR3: CASSLGGDPGANVLTF

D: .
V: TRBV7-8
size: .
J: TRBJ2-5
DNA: TGTGCCAGCAGCGCAGAAGGCAAGGGAGCAGAGACCCAGTACTTC
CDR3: CASSAEGKGAETQYF

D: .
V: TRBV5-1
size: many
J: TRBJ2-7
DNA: TGCGCCAGCAGCTTGGACAGCGCCTACGAGCAGTACTTC
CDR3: CASSLDSAYEQYF

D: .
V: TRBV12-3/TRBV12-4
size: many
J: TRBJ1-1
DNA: TGTGCCAGCAGTCGTACCACAGGGATTGAAGCTTTCTTT
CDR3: CASSRTTGIEAFF

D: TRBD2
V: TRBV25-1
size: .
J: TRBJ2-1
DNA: TGTGCCAGCAGCCCTGCGGGACTAGCGGGGGGAAATCAGTTCTTC
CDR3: CASSPAGLAGGNQFF

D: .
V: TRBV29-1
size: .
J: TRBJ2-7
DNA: TGCAGCGTGGGGCTGGGACCAGGGGTCGGCAAGCAGTACTTC
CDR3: CSVGLGPGVGKQYF